These 11 T cell receptor beta chains share one sample of origin, sequenced in a study of cytomegalovirus exposure and HLA in healthy donors. Use of 60 Vbeta and 13 Jbeta primers characterized the PCR. Clones were sequenced by immunoSEQ multiplex PCR, and TCRdb holds only the in-frame ones, with some missing. Altogether over 100,000 clones are present, approximately 80% being singletons, with the ten largest covering around 1.6%. Sample: PBMCs. These receptors all come from a female donor in good health and CMV-seronegative.

This rearrangement joins TRBV9 to TRBJ2-1; 9 nucleotides agree with TRBD2. Per the germline V gene, CDR1 is SGDLS and CDR2 is YYNGEE. CDR3 length: 14 residues. The J segment lost 7 bases and the V segment lost 4 bases, leaving 6 bases of the junction unmatched. Written as DNA, the CDR3 is TGTGCCAGCAGCCCCAGGACTAGCGTGAATGAGCAGTTCTTC. It translates to CASSPRTSVNEQFF.

V is TRBV11-2 and J is TRBJ2-1; D is unclear. The CDR3 has 11 amino acids. Germline V gene sequence: CDR1 SGHAT, CDR2 FQNNGV. Trimming stripped 6 bases from V and 6 bases from J, with 6 bases between. The CDR3 loop reads CASSSSNEQFF. CDR3 nucleotides: TGTGCCAGCAGTTCGAGCAATGAGCAGTTCTTC.

The chain has TRBV30 and TRBJ2-1; no definite D call. Trimming left V 2 bases short and J 1 base short, with 9 bases between. Per the germline V gene, CDR1 is GTSNPN and CDR2 is SVGIG (reference sequence). This CDR3 has 14 residues. Here the CDR3 reads CAWSTSGSYNEQFF. CDR3 in DNA: TGTGCCTGGAGTACCTCAGGTTCCTACAATGAGCAGTTCTTC.

The genes are TRBV19 and TRBJ2-7; 7 bases fit TRBD2. This CDR3 has 15 amino acids. The trim removed 5 bases at V and 0 bases at J, leaving 7 bases unmatched. Looked up from germline, CDR1 is LNHDA and CDR2 is SQIVND (reference sequence). The chain's CDR3 is CASSPPSGNSYEQYF. The CDR3 nucleotides are TGTGCCAGTAGTCCCCCCAGCGGGAACTCCTACGAGCAGTACTTC.

V usage is TRBV6-5 and J usage is TRBJ2-1; 13 bases agree with TRBD2. This CDR3 contains 16 residues. CDR1 is MNHEY, CDR2 SVGAGI, per germline. Losses at the gene ends were 0 bases for V and 6 bases for J; bases not matched to a gene: 2. The CDR3 region has the DNA TGTGCCAGCAGTTACTCAAGACTAGCGGGAGGCAATGAGCAGTTCTTC. It is translated as CASSYSRLAGGNEQFF.

V is TRBV18 and J is TRBJ2-5, with D maybe TRBD2 (5 bases). CDR1 KGHSH and CDR2 LQKENI come from the germline V gene. There are 14 residues in the CDR3. Trimming took 4 bases from V and 2 from J, leaving 11 bases between them. The CDR3 bases are TGTGCCAGCTCACAGGGCGGGCTACAAGAGACCCAGTACTTC. It encodes CASSQGGLQETQYF.

The chain combines TRBV6-1 with TRBJ1-2, with 8 bases identical to TRBD1. With V trimmed by 4 bases and J by 4 bases, 11 bases remained unmatched. This CDR3 has 16 residues. From germline, CDR1 is MNHNS and CDR2 SASEGT. CDR3: CASSASVGQDPYGYTF. The CDR3 nucleotides read TGTGCCAGCAGTGCCTCCGTGGGACAGGATCCCTATGGCTACACCTTC.

This clone has just a few counts. V gene TRBV10-3 combines with J gene TRBJ1-2; possible D gene TRBD1, 5 bases. The CDR3 contains 15 residues. Trimming removed 0 bases at V and 0 bases at J, with 8 bases between. Germline V gene lookup returns CDR1 ENHRY and CDR2 SYGVKD. The CDR3 DNA follows: TGTGCCATCAGTGAGTCGACAGTTACTAACTATGGCTACACCTTC. Its protein is CAISESTVTNYGYTF.

The CDR3 is CASSPGLANSYEQYF. DNA of the CDR3: TGTGCCAGCAGCCCGGGACTAGCGAACTCCTACGAGCAGTACTTC. This chain joins TRBV7-2 and TRBJ2-7, with 10 bases identical to TRBD2. Unmatched junction bases numbered 4, after V lost 5 bases and J lost 0 bases. Germline V CDR1 and CDR2: SGHTA, FQGNSA. The CDR3 runs to 15 residues.

The V and J genes are TRBV30 and TRBJ1-2; D is unresolved. The CDR3 extends over 13 amino acids. Per the germline V gene, CDR1 is GTSNPN and CDR2 is SVGIG (reference sequence). Trimming pared 1 base from V and 8 bases from J, leaving 14 bases between. The CDR3 DNA reads as TGTGCCTGGAGTGCAGAGGGAAGAGGCGGCTACACCTTC. It is translated as CAWSAEGRGGYTF.

The rearrangement uses TRBV6-1 and TRBJ2-1; tentative D call: TRBD2 (6 bases). The germline CDR1 and CDR2 sequences are MNHNS and SASEGT. The CDR3 consists of 15 residues. The V end lost 4 bases, the J end lost 4 bases, and 14 bases lay between the germline ends. CDR3: CASSGRTIIYNEQFF. The CDR3 nucleotides are TGTGCCAGCAGTGGACGGACTATTATTTACAATGAGCAGTTCTTC.